The rows below give T cell receptor beta chains drawn from one sample of a study of OX40 agonist ivuxolimab in advanced cancers. Repertoires were generated with immunoSEQ multiplex PCR, while TCRdb's copy carries only in-frame clones and drops some. The table has 42,000 or so clones, 86% seen once; the top ten hold about a fifth. This material consisted of CD4+ or CD8+ T cells sorted from blood, taken in a trial of the OX40 agonist ivuxolimab. Receptor source: an adult with an advanced solid tumor such as melanoma, head and neck, liver or kidney cancer. Both conserved end residues are part of each CDR3. D genes are given only for firm matches. Size is omitted from some rows. Given values are once, few, many or a class for expanded clones.

-	-	TRBJ1-5	TRBV18	CASSPASVMDLSNQPQHF	TGTGCCAGCTCACCAGCTTCGGTGATGGACCTTAGCAATCAGCCCCAGCATTTT
-	-	TRBJ2-4	TRBV29-1	CSVEAGVTKNIQYF	TGCAGCGTTGAAGCAGGGGTGACCAAAAACATTCAGTACTTC
-	-	TRBJ1-5	TRBV15	CATSRFFGQNSNQPQHF	TGTGCCACCAGCAGATTCTTCGGACAGAATAGCAATCAGCCCCAGCATTTT
-	-	TRBJ1-5	TRBV6-6	CASSRLASNQPQHF	TGTGCCAGCAGCCGGTTAGCTAGCAATCAGCCCCAGCATTTT
once	-	TRBJ1-4	TRBV19	CASSIGWATNEKLFF	TGTGCCAGTAGTATTGGGTGGGCAACTAATGAAAAACTGTTTTTT
once	TRBD1	TRBJ2-5	TRBV6-9	CASSGGYRGLQETQYF	TGTGCCAGCAGTGGGGGCTACAGGGGGCTCCAAGAGACCCAGTACTTC
-	-	TRBJ1-1	TRBV5-1	CASSQVSGNTEAFF	TGCGCCAGCAGCCAAGTATCAGGGAACACTGAAGCTTTCTTT
-	-	TRBJ2-2	TRBV2	CASSLGELFF	TGTGCCTCCTCCCTCGGGGAGCTGTTTTTT
-	-	TRBJ1-1	TRBV5-1	CASSWGGGTEAFF	TGCGCCAGCAGCTGGGGCGGGGGGACTGAAGCTTTCTTT
once	TRBD1	TRBJ2-4	TRBV6-6	CASSRQGVKNIQYF	TGTGCCAGCAGTCGACAGGGGGTAAAGAACATTCAGTACTTC
few	-	TRBJ1-2	TRBV4-3	CASSQEPRRDGYTF	TGCGCCAGCAGCCAAGAGCCCCGGAGGGATGGCTACACCTTC
-	-	TRBJ1-3	TRBV25-1	CATGQSSGNTIYF	TGTGCCACCGGACAGAGCTCTGGAAACACCATATATTTT
few	-	TRBJ2-1	TRBV6-4	CASSDSGAASYNEQFF	TGTGCCAGCAGTGACTCTGGGGCAGCATCCTACAATGAGCAGTTCTTC
few	TRBD2	TRBJ2-2	TRBV11-1	CASSSWTSGGHPGELFF	TGTGCCAGCAGCTCCTGGACTAGCGGGGGCCATCCCGGGGAGCTGTTTTTT
-	-	TRBJ2-1	TRBV7-6	CASSLNQGPYNEQFF	TGTGCCAGCAGCTTAAATCAGGGACCCTACAATGAGCAGTTCTTC
few	TRBD2	TRBJ2-1	TRBV7-2	CASSTSSGGHPSYNEQFF	TGTGCCAGCAGCACCTCTAGCGGGGGGCATCCCTCCTACAATGAGCAGTTCTTC
-	-	TRBJ2-1	TRBV7-6	CASSLLSGGYNEQFF	TGTGCCAGCAGCTTACTTAGCGGCGGCTACAATGAGCAGTTCTTC
-	-	TRBJ2-1	TRBV6-5	CASSFGGDNEQFF	TGTGCCAGCAGTTTTGGAGGGGACAATGAGCAGTTCTTC
-	-	TRBJ2-5	TRBV25-1	CASSEGGGKGETQYF	TGTGCCAGCAGTGAAGGTGGGGGGAAAGGGGAGACCCAGTACTTC
-	TRBD1	TRBJ1-4	TRBV7-6	CASSPHRGRDEKLFF	TGTGCCAGCAGCCCTCACAGGGGGAGGGATGAAAAACTGTTTTTT